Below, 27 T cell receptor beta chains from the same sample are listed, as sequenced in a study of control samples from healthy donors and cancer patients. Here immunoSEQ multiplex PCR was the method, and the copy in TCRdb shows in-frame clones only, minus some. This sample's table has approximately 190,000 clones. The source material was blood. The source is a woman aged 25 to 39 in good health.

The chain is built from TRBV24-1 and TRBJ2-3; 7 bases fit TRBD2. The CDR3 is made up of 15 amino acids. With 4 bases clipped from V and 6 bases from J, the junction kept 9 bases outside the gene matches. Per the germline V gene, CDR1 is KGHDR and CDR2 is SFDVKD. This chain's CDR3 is CATSDPGLLPDTQYF. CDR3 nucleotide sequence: TGTGCCACCAGTGACCCGGGACTACTGCCGGATACGCAGTATTTT.

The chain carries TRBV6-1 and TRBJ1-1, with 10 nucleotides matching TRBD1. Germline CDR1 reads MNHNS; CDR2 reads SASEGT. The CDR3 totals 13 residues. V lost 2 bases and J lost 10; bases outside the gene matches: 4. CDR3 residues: CASSEYGTGVAFF. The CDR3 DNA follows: TGTGCCAGCAGTGAATACGGGACAGGGGTAGCTTTCTTT.

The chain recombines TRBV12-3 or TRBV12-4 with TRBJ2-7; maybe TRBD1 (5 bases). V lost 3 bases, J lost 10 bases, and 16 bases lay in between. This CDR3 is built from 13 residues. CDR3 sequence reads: CASSFRGGEGQYF. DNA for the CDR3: TGTGCCAGCAGTTTTAGGGGTGGGGAAGGACAGTACTTC.

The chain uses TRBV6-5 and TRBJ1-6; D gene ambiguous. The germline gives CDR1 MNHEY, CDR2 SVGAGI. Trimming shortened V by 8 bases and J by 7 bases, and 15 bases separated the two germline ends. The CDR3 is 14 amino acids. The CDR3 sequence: CASSTTGRNSPLHF. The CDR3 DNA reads TGTGCCAGCTCCACCACTGGGAGGAATTCACCCCTCCACTTT.

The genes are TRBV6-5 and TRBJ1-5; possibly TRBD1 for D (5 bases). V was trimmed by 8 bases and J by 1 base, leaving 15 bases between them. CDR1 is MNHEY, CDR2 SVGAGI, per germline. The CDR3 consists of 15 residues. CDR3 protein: CASVPRDLSNQPQHF. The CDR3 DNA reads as TGTGCCAGCGTACCCCGGGACTTGAGCAATCAGCCCCAGCATTTT.

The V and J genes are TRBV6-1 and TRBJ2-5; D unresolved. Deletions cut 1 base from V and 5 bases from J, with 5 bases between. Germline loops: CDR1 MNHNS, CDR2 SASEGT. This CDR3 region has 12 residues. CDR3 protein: CASSEVWETQYF. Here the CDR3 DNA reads TGTGCCAGCAGTGAAGTTTGGGAGACCCAGTACTTC.

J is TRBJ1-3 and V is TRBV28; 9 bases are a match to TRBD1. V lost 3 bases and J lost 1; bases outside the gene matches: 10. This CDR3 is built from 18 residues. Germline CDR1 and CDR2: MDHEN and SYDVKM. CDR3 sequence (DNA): TGTGCCAGCAGTTTGGGTCGGGACAGGGTAGGATCTGGAAACACCATATATTTT. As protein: CASSLGRDRVGSGNTIYF.

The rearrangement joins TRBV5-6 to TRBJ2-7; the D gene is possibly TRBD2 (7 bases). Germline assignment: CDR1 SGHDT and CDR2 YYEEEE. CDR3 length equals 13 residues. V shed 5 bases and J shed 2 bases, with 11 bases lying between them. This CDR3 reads CASRGGLPYEQYF. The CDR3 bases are TGTGCCAGCAGGGGGGGGCTCCCCTACGAGCAGTACTTC.

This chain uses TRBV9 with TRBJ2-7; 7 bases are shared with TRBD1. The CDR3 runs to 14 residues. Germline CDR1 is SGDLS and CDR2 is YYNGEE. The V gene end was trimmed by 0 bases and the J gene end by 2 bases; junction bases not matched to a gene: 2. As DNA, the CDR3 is TGTGCCAGCAGCGTAGGACAGGGCCCCTACGAGCAGTACTTC. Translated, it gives CASSVGQGPYEQYF.

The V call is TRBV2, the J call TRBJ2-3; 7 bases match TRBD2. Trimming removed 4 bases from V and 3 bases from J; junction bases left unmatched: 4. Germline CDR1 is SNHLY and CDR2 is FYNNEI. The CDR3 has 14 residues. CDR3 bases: TGTGCCAGCAGTGCAGTCGGGAGGACAGATACGCAGTATTTT. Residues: CASSAVGRTDTQYF. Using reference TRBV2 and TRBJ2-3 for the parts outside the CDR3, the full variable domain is EPEVTQTPSHQVTQMGQEVILRCVPISNHLYFYWYRQILGQKVEFLVSFYNNEISEKSEIFDDQFSVERPDGSNFTLKIRSTKLEDSAMYFCASSAVGRTDTQYFGPGTRLTVL.

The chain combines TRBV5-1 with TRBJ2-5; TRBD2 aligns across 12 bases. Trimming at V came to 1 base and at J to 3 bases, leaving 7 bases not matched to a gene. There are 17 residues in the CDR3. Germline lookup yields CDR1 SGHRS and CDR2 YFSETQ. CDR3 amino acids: CASSLPGLAGSEETQYF. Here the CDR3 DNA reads TGCGCCAGCAGCTTGCCGGGACTAGCGGGCTCGGAAGAGACCCAGTACTTC.

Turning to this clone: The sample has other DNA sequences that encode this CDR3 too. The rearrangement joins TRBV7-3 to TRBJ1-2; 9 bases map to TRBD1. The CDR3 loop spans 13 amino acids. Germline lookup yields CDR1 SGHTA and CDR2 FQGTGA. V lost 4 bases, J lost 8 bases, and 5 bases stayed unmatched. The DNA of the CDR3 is TGTGCCAGCAGCTCGCGACAGGGGGGGGGCTACACCTTC. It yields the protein CASSSRQGGGYTF. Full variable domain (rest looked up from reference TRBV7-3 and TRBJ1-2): GAGVSQTPSNKVTEKGKYVELRCDPISGHTALYWYRQSLGQGPEFLIYFQGTGAADDSGLPNDRFFAVRPEGSVSTLKIQRTERGDSAVYLCASSSRQGGGYTFGSGTRLTVV.

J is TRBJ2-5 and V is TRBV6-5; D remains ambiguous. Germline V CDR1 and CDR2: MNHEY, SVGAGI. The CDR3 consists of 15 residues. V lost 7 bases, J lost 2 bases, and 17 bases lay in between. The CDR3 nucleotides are TGTGCCAGCACAGGTTTGGTCGAGGTACAAGAGACCCAGTACTTC. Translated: CASTGLVEVQETQYF.

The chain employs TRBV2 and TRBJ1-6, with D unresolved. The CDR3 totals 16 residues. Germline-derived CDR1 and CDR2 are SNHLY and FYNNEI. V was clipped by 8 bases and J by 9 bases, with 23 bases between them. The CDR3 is CASSPRSLVEFSPLHF. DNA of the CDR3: TGTGCCAGCTCGCCCAGGAGTCTGGTAGAGTTTTCACCCCTCCACTTT. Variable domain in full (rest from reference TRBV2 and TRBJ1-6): EPEVTQTPSHQVTQMGQEVILRCVPISNHLYFYWYRQILGQKVEFLVSFYNNEISEKSEIFDDQFSVERPDGSNFTLKIRSTKLEDSAMYFCASSPRSLVEFSPLHFGNGTRLTVT.

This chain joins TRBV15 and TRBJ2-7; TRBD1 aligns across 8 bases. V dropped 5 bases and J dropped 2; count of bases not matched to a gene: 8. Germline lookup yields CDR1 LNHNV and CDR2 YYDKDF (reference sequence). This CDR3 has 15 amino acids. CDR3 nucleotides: TGTGCCACCAGCCTGGACAGGGTCTTCCCCTACGAGCAGTACTTC. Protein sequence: CATSLDRVFPYEQYF.

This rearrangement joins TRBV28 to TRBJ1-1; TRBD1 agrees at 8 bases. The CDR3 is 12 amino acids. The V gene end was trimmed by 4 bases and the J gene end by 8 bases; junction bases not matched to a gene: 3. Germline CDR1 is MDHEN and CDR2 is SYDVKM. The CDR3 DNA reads TGTGCCAGCAGTTATGGACAGGGAGAAGCTTTCTTT. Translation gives CASSYGQGEAFF.

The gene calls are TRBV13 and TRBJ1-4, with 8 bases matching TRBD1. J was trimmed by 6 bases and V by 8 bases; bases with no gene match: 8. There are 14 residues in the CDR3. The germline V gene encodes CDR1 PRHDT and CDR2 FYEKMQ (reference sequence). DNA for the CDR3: TGTGCCAGCCGACACAGGGGGAGAGATGAAAAACTGTTTTTT. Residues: CASRHRGRDEKLFF.

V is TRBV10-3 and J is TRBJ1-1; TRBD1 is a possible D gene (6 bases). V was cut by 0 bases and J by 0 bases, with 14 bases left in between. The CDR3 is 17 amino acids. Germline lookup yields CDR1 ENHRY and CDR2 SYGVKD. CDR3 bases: TGTGCCATCAGTGAGTCGGGGCTAACAGGGCTGAACACTGAAGCTTTCTTT. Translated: CAISESGLTGLNTEAFF.

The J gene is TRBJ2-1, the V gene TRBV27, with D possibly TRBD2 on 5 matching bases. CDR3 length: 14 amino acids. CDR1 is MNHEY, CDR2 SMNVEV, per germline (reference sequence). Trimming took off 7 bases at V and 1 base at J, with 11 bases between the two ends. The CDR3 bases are TGTGCCAGCACGCGGGCCTTATCCTACAATGAGCAGTTCTTC. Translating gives CASTRALSYNEQFF.

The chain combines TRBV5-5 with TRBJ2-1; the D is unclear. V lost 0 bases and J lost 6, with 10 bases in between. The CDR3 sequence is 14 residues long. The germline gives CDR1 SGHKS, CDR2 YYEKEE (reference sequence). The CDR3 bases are TGTGCCAGCAGCTTGGCCCTGACATCCAATGAGCAGTTCTTC. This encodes CASSLALTSNEQFF.

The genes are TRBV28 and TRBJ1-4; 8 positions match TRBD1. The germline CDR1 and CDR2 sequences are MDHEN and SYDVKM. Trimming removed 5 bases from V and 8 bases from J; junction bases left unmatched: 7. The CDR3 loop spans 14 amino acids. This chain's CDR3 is CASSSGQGWEKLFF. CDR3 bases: TGTGCCAGCAGTAGTGGACAGGGATGGGAAAAACTGTTTTTT. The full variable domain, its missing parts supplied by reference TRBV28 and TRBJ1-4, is DVKVTQSSRYLVKRTGEKVFLECVQDMDHENMFWYRQDPGLGLRLIYFSYDVKMKEKGDIPEGYSVSREKKERFSLILESASTNQTSMYLCASSSGQGWEKLFFGSGTQLSVL.

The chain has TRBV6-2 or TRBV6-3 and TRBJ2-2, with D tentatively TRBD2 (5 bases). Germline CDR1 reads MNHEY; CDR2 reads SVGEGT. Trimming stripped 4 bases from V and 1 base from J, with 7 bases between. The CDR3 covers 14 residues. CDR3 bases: TGTGCCAGCAGTTTTGGGAGGAACACCGGGGAGCTGTTTTTT. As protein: CASSFGRNTGELFF.

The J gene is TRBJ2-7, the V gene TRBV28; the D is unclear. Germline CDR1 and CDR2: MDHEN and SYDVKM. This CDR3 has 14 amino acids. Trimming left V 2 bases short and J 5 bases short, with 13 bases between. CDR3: CASSLPGTLHEQYF. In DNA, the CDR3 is TGTGCCAGCAGTTTACCTGGTACCCTCCACGAGCAGTACTTC.

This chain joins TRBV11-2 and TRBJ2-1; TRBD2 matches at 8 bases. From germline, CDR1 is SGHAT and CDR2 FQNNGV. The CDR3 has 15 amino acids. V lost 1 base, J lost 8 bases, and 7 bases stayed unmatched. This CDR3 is CASSLATPTSDEQFF. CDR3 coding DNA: TGTGCCAGCAGCTTAGCCACCCCGACTAGCGATGAGCAGTTCTTC. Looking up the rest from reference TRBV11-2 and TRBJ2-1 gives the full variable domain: EAGVAQSPRYKIIEKRQSVAFWCNPISGHATLYWYQQILGQGPKLLIQFQNNGVVDDSQLPKDRFSAERLKGVDSTLKIQPAKLEDSAVYLCASSLATPTSDEQFFGPGTRLTVL.

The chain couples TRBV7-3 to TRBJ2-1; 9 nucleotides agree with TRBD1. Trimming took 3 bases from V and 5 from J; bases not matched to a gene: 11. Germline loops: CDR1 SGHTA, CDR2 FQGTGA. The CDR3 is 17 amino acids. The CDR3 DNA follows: TGTGCCAGCAGCTTTACGACAAGGGACAGGGATCACAATGAGCAGTTCTTC. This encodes CASSFTTRDRDHNEQFF.

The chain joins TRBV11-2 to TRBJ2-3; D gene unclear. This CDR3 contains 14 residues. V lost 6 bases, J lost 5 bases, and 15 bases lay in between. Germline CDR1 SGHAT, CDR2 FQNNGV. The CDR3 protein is CASRQPLSLDTQYF. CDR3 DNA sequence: TGTGCCAGCAGACAACCCCTGAGTCTAGATACGCAGTATTTT.

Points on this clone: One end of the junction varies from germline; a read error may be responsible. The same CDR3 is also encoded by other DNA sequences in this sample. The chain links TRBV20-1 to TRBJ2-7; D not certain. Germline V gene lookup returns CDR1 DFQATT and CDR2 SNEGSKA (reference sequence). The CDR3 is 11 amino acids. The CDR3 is CSARDGYEQYF. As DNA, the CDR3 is TGCAGTGCCAGAGACGGCTACGAGCAGTACTTC.